These 23 T cell receptor beta chains share one sample of origin, sequenced in a study of blood T cell repertoires in COVID-19. Using immunoSEQ multiplex PCR, the repertoire was profiled, and TCRdb retains in-frame clones only, with some absent. The sample includes approximately 68,000 clones, around 83% of them seen just once. The sample taken for sequencing was peripheral blood. The origin of the receptors is an older woman with acute or convalescent COVID-19.

The chain links TRBV24-1 to TRBJ2-1; 9 positions match TRBD1. This CDR3 spans 15 amino acids. V gave up 1 base and J gave up 5 bases; unmatched junction bases: 2. Germline CDR1 KGHDR, CDR2 SFDVKD. CDR3 protein: CATSDLQGADNEQFF. CDR3 DNA sequence: TGTGCCACCAGTGATTTACAGGGGGCGGACAATGAGCAGTTCTTC.

In DNA form, the CDR3 reads TGTGCCAGCAGCTCCAGGATCACTGAAGCTTTCTTT. Translation gives CASSSRITEAFF. V is TRBV7-9 and J is TRBJ1-1; D remains ambiguous. The CDR3 length is 12 residues. CDR1 and CDR2 (germline): SEHNR, FQNEAQ (reference sequence). V shed 4 bases and J shed 4 bases, with 7 bases lying between them.

The rearrangement joins TRBV7-2 to TRBJ1-6; perhaps TRBD1 as D (5 bases). There are 17 residues in the CDR3. Germline CDR1 SGHTA, CDR2 FQGNSA. Trimming removed 1 base at V and 0 bases at J, with 10 bases between. Here the CDR3 reads CASSLGQGGSYNSPLHF. In DNA, the CDR3 is TGTGCCAGCAGCTTAGGTCAGGGAGGCTCCTATAATTCACCCCTCCACTTT.

This chain joins TRBV9 and TRBJ1-6; perhaps TRBD1 as D (5 bases). Germline values: CDR1 SGDLS, CDR2 YYNGEE. The CDR3 is 16 amino acids. Trimming left V 0 bases short and J 7 bases short, with 14 bases between. CDR3 nucleotide sequence: TGTGCCAGCAGCGTAGGGGGCGCGGAGGGAAATTCACCCCTCCACTTT. Protein product: CASSVGGAEGNSPLHF.

The CDR3 sequence is CASSMDRGTDTQYF. DNA of the CDR3: TGTGCCAGCAGCATGGACAGGGGCACAGATACGCAGTATTTT. V is TRBV7-9 and J is TRBJ2-3; TRBD1 agrees at 8 bases. Germline V gene data show CDR1 as SEHNR and CDR2 as FQNEAQ (reference sequence). The V segment lost 5 bases and the J segment 1 base; nucleotides outside the gene matches: 2. The CDR3 sequence is 14 residues long. Complete variable domain (other parts from reference TRBV7-9 and TRBJ2-3): DTGVSQNPRHKITKRGQNVTFRCDPISEHNRLYWYRQTLGQGPEFLTYFQNEAQLEKSRLLSDRFSAERPKGSFSTLEIQRTEQGDSAMYLCASSMDRGTDTQYFGPGTRLTVL.

V usage is TRBV6-6 and J usage is TRBJ2-7; TRBD1 agrees at 9 bases. The CDR3 length is 13 residues. J lost 6 bases, V lost 4 bases, and 4 bases had no gene match. In germline, CDR1 is MNHNY, CDR2 SVGAGI (reference sequence). CDR3 sequence: CASSSGTGSEQYF. CDR3 DNA: TGTGCCAGCAGTTCAGGGACAGGGAGCGAGCAGTACTTC.

The chain uses TRBV5-1 and TRBJ1-1, with TRBD1 matching 12 bases. The length of the CDR3 is 14 residues. The junction had 2 bases not matched to a gene; V was cut back by 2 bases and J by 6 bases. In germline, CDR1 is SGHRS, CDR2 YFSETQ. The CDR3 spells CASSFGTGGAEAFF. CDR3 DNA sequence: TGCGCCAGCAGCTTCGGGACAGGGGGCGCTGAAGCTTTCTTT.

The V call is TRBV7-9, the J call TRBJ2-2; tentatively, D is TRBD1 (6 bases). Between the trimmed V and J ends, which lost 4 bases and 6 bases, there was a span of 12 bases. This CDR3 contains 14 residues. Looked up from germline, CDR1 is SEHNR and CDR2 is FQNEAQ (reference sequence). CDR3 sequence reads: CASSSPSGAGELFF. DNA of the CDR3: TGTGCCAGCAGCTCCCCTTCAGGGGCCGGGGAGCTGTTTTTT.

A single count supports this clone. In nucleotides, the CDR3 is TGTGCCAGCAGCGTAAGCAGCGGGGGGGGAGGTACGCAGTATTTT. This encodes CASSVSSGGGGTQYF. This chain links TRBV6-5 with TRBJ2-3, with TRBD2 identical over 10 bases. V lost 6 bases and J lost 8; bases outside the gene matches: 11. The CDR3 contains 15 residues. Germline-derived CDR1 and CDR2 are MNHEY and SVGAGI.

The V call is TRBV5-1, the J call TRBJ2-5; D unresolved. Trimming pared 4 bases from V and 2 bases from J, leaving 15 bases between. The CDR3 runs 15 residues. Germline loops: CDR1 SGHRS, CDR2 YFSETQ. CDR3 protein: CASSPDSTPQETQYF. For the CDR3, the DNA is TGCGCCAGCAGCCCTGACTCGACCCCGCAAGAGACCCAGTACTTC.

V and J are TRBV14 and TRBJ1-5; D is ambiguous. This CDR3 comprises 16 residues. CDR1 and CDR2 (germline): SGHDN, FVKESK. The V gene lost 3 bases and the J gene lost 2 bases, with 14 bases spanning the gap. The DNA for the CDR3 is TGTGCCAGCAGCCAGGAATGGGCGCAGGGCAATCAGCCCCAGCATTTT. Translation gives CASSQEWAQGNQPQHF.

The chain carries TRBV3-1 (or the pseudogene TRBV3-2) and TRBJ1-5, with 7 bases aligning to TRBD1. The CDR3 totals 15 residues. The ends lost 5 bases at V and 1 base at J; junction bases unmatched: 5. Germline CDR1 reads LGHDT; CDR2 reads YNNKEL (reference sequence). CDR3 region: CASSKTGDSNQPQHF. The CDR3 region has the DNA TGTGCCAGCAGCAAAACAGGGGACAGCAATCAGCCCCAGCATTTT.

V usage is TRBV19 and J usage is TRBJ2-1, with TRBD1 identical over 9 bases. CDR3 length equals 15 residues. In germline, CDR1 is LNHDA, CDR2 SQIVND (reference sequence). Trimming at V came to 4 bases and at J to 9 bases, leaving 10 bases not matched to a gene. The CDR3 reads CASSRGQGIAGEQFF. The CDR3 DNA is TGTGCCAGTAGTAGAGGACAGGGGATCGCGGGTGAGCAGTTCTTC.

The chain links TRBV7-2 to TRBJ2-7; TRBD1 is a possible D gene (6 bases). The CDR3 covers 15 residues. Germline CDR1 and CDR2: SGHTA and FQGNSA. V was cut by 5 bases and J by 0 bases, with 14 bases left in between. The CDR3: CASSPGDRSSYEQYF. CDR3 DNA sequence: TGTGCCAGCAGCCCAGGCGACAGGAGCTCCTACGAGCAGTACTTC.

The rearrangement uses TRBV6-5 and TRBJ1-1; unclear D gene. CDR1 is MNHEY, CDR2 SVGAGI, per germline. V was shortened by 6 bases and J by 1 base, with 6 bases between the two germline ends. The CDR3 extends over 12 amino acids. CDR3 loop: CASREGNTEAFF. In nucleotides, the CDR3 is TGTGCCAGCAGGGAGGGGAACACTGAAGCTTTCTTT.

The chain joins TRBV5-1 to TRBJ1-3; tentative D call: TRBD1 (6 bases). CDR1 SGHRS and CDR2 YFSETQ come from the germline V gene. This CDR3 has 14 residues. The ends were cut back, 0 bases at V and 2 bases at J, with 6 bases in the middle. CDR3 amino acids: CASSLGTAGNTIYF. In nucleotides, the CDR3 is TGCGCCAGCAGCTTGGGGACAGCTGGAAACACCATATATTTT.

The J gene is TRBJ2-5, the V gene TRBV3-1 (or the pseudogene TRBV3-2); 7 nucleotides match TRBD1. The CDR3 is made up of 16 amino acids. Germline assignment: CDR1 LGHDT and CDR2 YNNKEL (reference sequence). Trimming removed 0 bases from V and 2 bases from J; junction bases left unmatched: 6. CDR3 sequence (DNA): TGTGCCAGCAGCCAAGACTACAGGGGTGCACAAGAGACCCAGTACTTC. This gives the protein CASSQDYRGAQETQYF.

The V gene is TRBV14, the J gene TRBJ1-6; 9 bases match TRBD1. CDR1 and CDR2 from the germline V gene are SGHDN and FVKESK. The CDR3 consists of 17 residues. After removal of 4 bases from V and 8 bases from J, the junction contained 12 bases not matched to a gene. CDR3 sequence (DNA): TGTGCCAGCAGCCTCCGGGACAGGGATTCCGGGGATTCACCCCTCCACTTT. Translated: CASSLRDRDSGDSPLHF.

The genes are TRBV6-1 and TRBJ2-7; D ambiguous. The germline gives CDR1 MNHNS, CDR2 SASEGT. The CDR3 contains 14 residues. Trimming stripped 3 bases from V and 0 bases from J, with 9 bases between. The CDR3 nucleotides read TGTGCCAGCAGTGAGAGTCCTAGCTCCTACGAGCAGTACTTC. The encoded protein is CASSESPSSYEQYF.

This rearrangement joins TRBV19 to TRBJ1-6; a weak D match, TRBD1 (5 bases). The CDR3 has 13 amino acids. Germline CDR1 reads LNHDA; CDR2 reads SQIVND (reference sequence). V lost 3 bases and J lost 9, with 9 bases in between. DNA for the CDR3: TGTGCCAGTAGTATCTCAGGGTCTTCACCCCTCCACTTT. Its translation is CASSISGSSPLHF. The entire variable domain, with the rest obtained from reference TRBV19 and TRBJ1-6, is as follows: DGGITQSPKYLFRKEGQNVTLSCEQNLNHDAMYWYRQDPGQGLRLIYYSQIVNDFQKGDIAEGYSVSREKKESFPLTVTSAQKNPTAFYLCASSISGSSPLHFGNGTRLTVT.

CDR3 sequence: CSVDHYGYTF. CDR3 sequence (DNA): TGCAGCGTTGATCATTATGGCTACACCTTC. The V gene is TRBV29-1, the J gene TRBJ1-2; D not certain. V dropped 3 bases and J dropped 5 bases, with 4 bases sitting between them. Germline CDR1 is SQVTM and CDR2 is ANQGSEA. This CDR3 is 10 amino acids long.

The chain has TRBV19 and TRBJ2-3; D ambiguous. Between the trimmed V and J ends, which lost 1 base and 1 base, there was a span of 6 bases. This CDR3 has 14 amino acids. Germline loops: CDR1 LNHDA, CDR2 SQIVND (reference sequence). This CDR3 reads CASSIVQGTDTQYF. Here the CDR3 DNA reads TGTGCCAGTAGTATAGTCCAGGGCACAGATACGCAGTATTTT.

The V and J genes are TRBV19 and TRBJ1-2, with 9 bases aligning to TRBD1. The CDR3 has 15 amino acids. CDR1 is LNHDA and CDR2 is SQIVND in the germline V gene (reference sequence). The ends lost 8 bases at V and 0 bases at J; junction bases unmatched: 7. The CDR3 region has the DNA TGTGCCAGTGCGGACAGGGGCTCTACTAACTATGGCTACACCTTC. Encoded protein: CASADRGSTNYGYTF.